Given below is one T cell receptor beta chain in context. This entry belongs to a study of CD8 T cells in Susac syndrome. RNA amounts of 0.5 to 1 ug underwent reverse transcription with random hexamers. A single record per CDR3 protein comes from TCRdb applying MiXCR to the immunoSEQ multiplex PCR reads. Here the sample spans around 150,000 distinct CDR3 sequences, approximately 95% being singletons. The trim removed 4 bases at V and 4 bases at J, leaving 4 bases unmatched. The CDR3 totals 14 residues. Germline loops: CDR1 SQVTM, CDR2 ANQGSEA. This clonotype was sampled from a human donor with Susac syndrome. Sample: CD4+ T cells from PBMCs. This chain connects TRBV29-1 to TRBJ2-1; TRBD2 aligns across 10 bases. This chain's CDR3 is CSVGAGGFYNEQFF. For the CDR3, the DNA is TGCAGCGTTGGAGCGGGAGGGTTTTACAATGAGCAGTTCTTC.